These 14 T cell receptor beta chains came from one sample sequenced in a study of T cells in tuberculosis. Using immunoSEQ multiplex PCR, the repertoire was profiled, and TCRdb retains in-frame clones only, with some absent. The data contain about 24,000 clones, 95% of them singletons. The sequenced material came from PBMCs. The receptors stem from a donor under 30 with latent tuberculosis or without tuberculosis infection.

This clone has only one observation. The J gene is TRBJ2-3, the V gene TRBV6-5; 8 bases map to TRBD2. The V gene's germline CDR1 is MNHEY and CDR2 SVGAGI. The CDR3 is 16 amino acids. With 2 bases clipped from V and 4 bases from J, the junction kept 8 bases outside the gene matches. CDR3 bases: TGTGCCAGCAGTTACGGAGGGTCGGGGGGGGCAGATACGCAGTATTTT. As protein: CASSYGGSGGADTQYF.

The V call is TRBV29-1, the J call TRBJ2-3; the match to TRBD2 covers 11 bases. Trimming at V came to 4 bases and at J to 5 bases, leaving 5 bases not matched to a gene. CDR3 length: 14 residues. Germline loops: CDR1 SQVTM, CDR2 ANQGSEA. The DNA for the CDR3 is TGCAGCGTTGTTCCTAGCGGGGGGAAAGATACGCAGTATTTT. It is translated as CSVVPSGGKDTQYF.

The CDR3 loop is CASSMQRGYEQYV. The CDR3, as DNA: TGTGCCAGTAGTATGCAGCGGGGCTACGAGCAGTACGTC. The chain uses TRBV19 and TRBJ2-7, with 7 bases lining up with TRBD2. The germline gives CDR1 LNHDA, CDR2 SQIVND (reference sequence). The CDR3 covers 13 residues. The V and J ends lost 3 bases and 3 bases, in that order; junction bases with no gene match: 2.

This chain connects TRBV30 to TRBJ1-2; a possible D gene is TRBD1 (6 bases). The CDR3 is 13 amino acids. Trimming pared 3 bases from V and 9 bases from J, leaving 17 bases between. Germline V gene data show CDR1 as GTSNPN and CDR2 as SVGIG (reference sequence). CDR3 sequence: CAWRNGGGRSYTF. Here the CDR3 DNA reads TGTGCCTGGAGAAATGGGGGGGGGCGAAGCTACACCTTC.

This rearrangement joins TRBV5-1 to TRBJ1-2; a possible D gene is TRBD1 (5 bases). Trimming took 4 bases from V and 8 from J, leaving 21 bases between them. Germline V CDR1 and CDR2: SGHRS, YFSETQ. The CDR3 consists of 15 residues. CDR3 region: CASSQPGYRSDGYTF. CDR3 in DNA: TGCGCCAGCAGCCAACCAGGGTATCGGAGCGACGGCTACACCTTC.

The chain is built from TRBV4-1 and TRBJ1-4; D uncertain. The germline V gene encodes CDR1 MGHRA and CDR2 YSYEKL. The CDR3 loop spans 13 amino acids. V was shortened by 7 bases and J by 7 bases, with 13 bases between the two germline ends. For the CDR3, the DNA is TGCGCCAGCACCCCCGTGCCCGGTGAAAAACTGTTTTTT. It encodes CASTPVPGEKLFF.

The chain recombines TRBV9 with TRBJ2-2; D ambiguous. Trimming removed 0 bases from V and 5 bases from J, with 8 bases in between. The CDR3 extends over 14 amino acids. Germline-derived CDR1 and CDR2 are SGDLS and YYNGEE. The CDR3 region has the DNA TGTGCCAGCAGCGTAGTGCCGGAGACCGGGGAGCTGTTTTTT. Translation gives CASSVVPETGELFF.

V gene TRBV7-2 combines with J gene TRBJ2-3, with D tentatively TRBD2 (6 bases). The CDR3 runs 15 residues. Germline loops: CDR1 SGHTA, CDR2 FQGNSA. V was trimmed by 1 base and J by 2 bases, leaving 10 bases between them. The CDR3, as DNA: TGTGCCAGCAGCTTAGGGGGACTTATCACAGATACGCAGTATTTT. Translated, it gives CASSLGGLITDTQYF.

This chain connects TRBV6-1 to TRBJ1-1, with D maybe TRBD1 (6 bases). The germline V gene has CDR1 MNHNS and CDR2 SASEGT. V lost 2 bases and J 4 bases, leaving 14 bases between the germline ends. The CDR3 consists of 15 residues. The DNA of the CDR3 is TGTGCCAGCAGTGAATGGCCGCGAGGGGGCACTGAAGCTTTCTTT. Its translation: CASSEWPRGGTEAFF.

The rearrangement links TRBV2 to TRBJ2-1, with a weak D call TRBD2 (6 bases). The CDR3 is 12 residues long. V gave up 6 bases and J gave up 10 bases, with 13 bases separating them. Germline-derived CDR1 and CDR2 are SNHLY and FYNNEI. CDR3: CASSSGGAEQFF. CDR3 nucleotide sequence: TGTGCCAGCAGCAGCGGCGGGGCAGAGCAGTTCTTC.

This chain links TRBV27 with TRBJ2-2; a weak D match, TRBD2 (6 bases). CDR1 MNHEY and CDR2 SMNVEV come from the germline V gene (reference sequence). The CDR3 has 15 amino acids. V was cut by 2 bases and J by 6 bases, with 13 bases left in between. The CDR3 spells CASSLGDGGAGELFF. For the CDR3, the DNA is TGTGCCAGCAGTTTAGGGGATGGAGGGGCCGGGGAGCTGTTTTTT.

This chain uses TRBV21-1 with TRBJ1-1; the tabulated D call, TRBD1, remains unverified against the DNA. TRBV21-1 is described as a pseudogene. The CDR3 has 16 residues. CDR3 sequence reads: CASSKGGGQGLTEAFF. The CDR3 DNA reads TGTGCCAGCAGCAAAGGGGGGGGACAGGGCTTAACTGAAGCTTTCTTT.

J is TRBJ2-3 and V is TRBV9; no firm D call. This CDR3 contains 13 residues. Germline CDR1 SGDLS, CDR2 YYNGEE. Trimming shortened V by 0 bases and J by 3 bases, and 5 bases separated the two germline ends. CDR3 bases: TGTGCCAGCAGCGTAGCCTTGACAGATACGCAGTATTTT. This translates into CASSVALTDTQYF.

This clone was seen once. The gene calls are TRBV18 and TRBJ2-4; possible D gene TRBD1, 6 bases. CDR3 length: 16 residues. Germline V gene lookup returns CDR1 KGHSH and CDR2 LQKENI. V lost 5 bases and J 1 base, leaving 15 bases between the germline ends. The CDR3 loop is CASSSTGSGAKNIQYF. Written as DNA, the CDR3 is TGTGCCAGCTCATCAACAGGGTCGGGGGCCAAAAACATTCAGTACTTC.